One T cell receptor beta chain is described in this entry. Its antigen remains unknown. The table came from immunoSEQ multiplex PCR; TCRdb's copy has only in-frame clones and leaves some out. The sample lists around 130,000 clones; nearly 90% were seen once. Pooled in the analysis were second doses at about 4 or about 12 weeks. These data originate in a study of T cell responses to AZD1222 COVID-19 vaccine. The study's findings and limits: In a largely white British group with more females than males, clonal diversity was possibly underestimated. Sampling that yielded the repertoires occurred only after the peak T cell response. Researchers report vaccine-associated CD4 TCRs spanning spike, with dominance at 160-218 and 743-854.

V gave up 6 bases and J gave up 0 bases, with 6 bases separating them. The CDR3 spans 14 residues. The germline gives CDR1 SGHTA, CDR2 FQGNSA. The chain recombines TRBV7-2 with TRBJ2-6; D gene uncertain. The TCR sequence derives from an adult who received the AZD1222 COVID-19 vaccine. The sequencing here drew on peripheral blood, taken 28 days after the second AZD1222 dose. CDR3 in amino acids: CASSSFSGANVLTF. The CDR3 nucleotides are TGTGCCAGCAGTAGCTTCTCTGGGGCCAACGTCCTGACTTTC.